This is a list of T cell receptor beta chains from one sample in a study of cytomegalovirus exposure and HLA in healthy donors. Some clones are missing from TCRdb's copy, which holds only in-frame ones; the method was immunoSEQ multiplex PCR. The sample shows some 200,000 clones, approximately 80% of them seen only once. Sequenced input: PBMCs. These receptors were obtained from a boy aged 2 to 10 in good health and CMV-seronegative. The CDR3 runs from the conserved cysteine through the conserved F or W. A D gene is named only where the DNA matches it firmly. Some rows have no size entry. The others give once, few or many, or a class for an expanded clone.

v_call	j_call	clone_size	d_call	cdr3_aa	cdr3_nt
TRBV2	TRBJ2-1	NA	NA	CASNLPGGDNEQFF	TGTGCCAGCAACCTGCCGGGGGGCGACAATGAGCAGTTCTTC
TRBV6-1	TRBJ1-2	NA	NA	CASSEKPGRNYGYTF	TGTGCCAGCAGTGAAAAGCCAGGTCGTAACTATGGCTACACCTTC
TRBV11-2	TRBJ2-1	NA	NA	CASRGGRAGYITDEQFF	TGTGCCAGCAGGGGGGGGCGCGCCGGATATATTACGGATGAGCAGTTCTTC
TRBV9	TRBJ1-6	NA	NA	CASSVDPGGSSYNSPLHF	TGTGCCAGCAGCGTAGATCCGGGAGGGAGCTCCTATAATTCACCCCTCCACTTT
TRBV5-1	TRBJ1-6	NA	NA	CASSFGAVSVYNSPLHF	TGCGCCAGCAGCTTTGGAGCGGTTAGCGTATATAATTCACCCCTCCACTTT
TRBV2	TRBJ1-6	once	NA	CASSEPKINSPLHF	TGTGCCAGCAGTGAACCTAAAATTAATTCACCCCTCCACTTT
TRBV27	TRBJ2-5	NA	TRBD2	CASSSLSGGAETQYF	TGTGCCAGCAGTTCCCTGAGCGGGGGGGCAGAGACCCAGTACTTC
TRBV11-2	TRBJ2-5	NA	TRBD2	CASSLAGGIQETQYF	TGTGCCAGCAGCTTGGCGGGGGGGATCCAAGAGACCCAGTACTTC
TRBV30	TRBJ1-3	NA	NA	CAWSGPRGNTIYF	TGTGCCTGGAGTGGTCCGAGGGGAAACACCATATATTTT
TRBV10-1	TRBJ1-2	NA	NA	CATRGGRTNYGYTF	TGCGCCACTCGGGGGGGGCGGACTAACTATGGCTACACCTTC
TRBV15	TRBJ2-3	NA	NA	CATTSGQTLTDTQYF	TGTGCCACCACCTCTGGACAGACCCTCACAGATACGCAGTATTTT
TRBV5-1	TRBJ1-2	NA	NA	CASMPQGDYGYTF	TGCGCCAGCATGCCGCAGGGCGACTATGGCTACACCTTC
TRBV7-2	TRBJ1-2	few	TRBD1	CASSLGRGQDYGYTF	TGTGCCAGCAGCTTAGGCAGGGGGCAGGACTATGGCTACACCTTC
TRBV7-2	TRBJ1-2	NA	NA	CASSLMRGGHGYTF	TGTGCCAGCAGCTTAATGAGAGGGGGACATGGCTACACCTTC
TRBV7-9	TRBJ2-1	NA	TRBD2	CASRSPAGSYNEQFF	TGTGCCTCTCGAAGCCCAGCGGGGAGCTACAATGAGCAGTTCTTC
TRBV5-6	TRBJ2-2	NA	TRBD1	CASSLIISGTGGTGELFF	TGTGCCAGCAGCTTGATCATTTCGGGGACAGGGGGCACCGGGGAGCTGTTTTTT
TRBV4-3	TRBJ1-1	NA	NA	CASSQGIHTEAFF	TGCGCCAGCAGCCAAGGTATCCACACTGAAGCTTTCTTT
TRBV4-1	TRBJ1-3	NA	NA	CASSRQASSGNTIYF	TGCGCCAGCAGCCGACAGGCGAGCTCTGGAAACACCATATATTTT
TRBV5-1	TRBJ2-6	NA	NA	CASSLATGANVLTF	TGCGCCAGCAGCTTGGCTACTGGGGCCAACGTCCTGACTTTC
TRBV7-2	TRBJ1-2	NA	NA	CASSLMTGGEGYTF	TGTGCCAGCAGCTTAATGACGGGGGGGGAAGGCTACACCTTC
TRBV6-5	TRBJ1-2	NA	NA	CASKGAGAWGYTF	TGTGCCAGCAAAGGGGCGGGGGCCTGGGGCTACACCTTC
TRBV6-5	TRBJ2-7	NA	NA	CASSHPTVLDYEQYF	TGTGCCAGCAGCCACCCGACAGTTTTGGACTACGAGCAGTACTTC
TRBV27	TRBJ2-7	NA	TRBD1	CASSLGQGVGEQYF	TGTGCCAGCAGTTTGGGGCAGGGGGTCGGCGAGCAGTACTTC
TRBV4-3	TRBJ2-2	NA	NA	CASSLQGGRGDGELFF	TGCGCCAGCAGTCTACAAGGCGGCAGGGGGGACGGGGAGCTGTTTTTT
TRBV7-7	TRBJ2-5	NA	TRBD2	CASSPVTGGVETQYF	TGTGCTAGCAGCCCAGTGACCGGGGGGGTAGAGACCCAGTACTTC
TRBV7-8	TRBJ1-4	few	NA	CASSGQSNAKLFF	TGTGCCAGCTCAGGACAGTCTAATGCAAAACTGTTTTTT
TRBV6-6	TRBJ1-2	once	NA	CATEKTGRDGYTF	TGTGCCACAGAAAAGACAGGCCGCGATGGCTACACCTTC
TRBV4-1	TRBJ2-5	NA	NA	CASSQAWNGVQETQYF	TGCGCCAGCAGCCAGGCCTGGAATGGAGTCCAAGAGACCCAGTACTTC
TRBV9	TRBJ2-1	NA	NA	CASSVSHEQFF	TGTGCCAGCAGCGTGAGCCATGAGCAGTTCTTC
TRBV4-2	TRBJ1-6	NA	NA	CASSQEEGAINSPLHF	TGTGCCAGCAGCCAAGAAGAAGGGGCTATTAATTCACCCCTCCACTTT
TRBV2	TRBJ1-5	NA	NA	CASSGWPRQSNQPQHF	TGTGCCAGCAGCGGGTGGCCCAGACAGAGCAATCAGCCCCAGCATTTT
TRBV6-1	TRBJ1-3	NA	NA	CASSVTGTGNTIYF	TGTGCCAGCAGTGTAACGGGGACTGGAAACACCATATATTTT
TRBV19	TRBJ1-5	NA	TRBD1	CASSIVGQSNQPQHF	TGTGCCAGTAGTATAGTGGGACAGTCGAATCAGCCCCAGCATTTT
TRBV18	TRBJ2-7	NA	TRBD1	CASSQTGTAFYEQYF	TGTGCCAGCTCACAAACCGGGACAGCTTTCTACGAGCAGTACTTC
TRBV7-9	TRBJ1-2	few	TRBD1	CASSRGQGGSGYTF	TGTGCCAGCAGCCGAGGACAGGGCGGGTCGGGCTACACCTTC
TRBV4-2	TRBJ1-3	once	NA	CASSQGSGSGNTIYF	TGTGCCAGCAGCCAAGGGTCAGGGTCTGGAAACACCATATATTTT
TRBV5-1	TRBJ1-2	NA	NA	CASSIQGGGNYGYTF	TGCGCCAGCAGCATCCAAGGGGGGGGAAACTATGGCTACACCTTC
TRBV2	TRBJ1-1	few	NA	CASSHIDTLSTAFF	TGTGCCAGCAGCCACATAGACACCTTAAGTACAGCTTTCTTT
TRBV14	TRBJ1-1	NA	NA	CASSRQPNTEAFF	TGTGCCAGCAGCCGGCAACCGAACACTGAAGCTTTCTTT
TRBV6-5	TRBJ1-3	NA	NA	CASSPLSGNTIYF	TGTGCCAGCAGTCCCTTATCTGGAAACACCATATATTTT
TRBV11-3	TRBJ2-5	NA	NA	CASSVPGGTQYF	TGTGCCAGCAGCGTCCCCGGGGGGACCCAGTACTTC
TRBV18	TRBJ1-1	NA	NA	CASSRTENTEAFF	TGTGCCAGCTCACGGACAGAGAACACTGAAGCTTTCTTT
TRBV7-8	TRBJ1-1	NA	NA	CASSLAIIPPGTEAFF	TGTGCCAGCAGCTTAGCGATTATCCCTCCGGGCACTGAAGCTTTCTTT
TRBV6-5	TRBJ1-2	few	NA	CASSYLRLSGYTF	TGTGCCAGCAGTTACCTCCGTTTGAGCGGCTACACCTTC
TRBV18	TRBJ1-2	NA	NA	CASSPDRNYSYTF	TGTGCCAGCTCACCAGACAGGAACTATAGCTACACCTTC
TRBV9	TRBJ1-2	few	NA	CASSVEYRANYGYTF	TGTGCCAGCAGCGTGGAATACAGGGCTAACTATGGCTACACCTTC
TRBV27	TRBJ2-6	NA	NA	CASMYSGANVLTF	TGTGCCAGCATGTACTCTGGGGCCAACGTCCTGACTTTC
TRBV7-8	TRBJ2-2	NA	TRBD2	CASSSGLAGGSNTGELFF	TGTGCCAGCAGCTCCGGACTAGCGGGGGGCTCGAACACCGGGGAGCTGTTTTTT
TRBV7-9	TRBJ1-5	NA	TRBD1	CASSLERDRGESNQPQHF	TGTGCCAGCAGCTTAGAAAGGGACAGGGGGGAAAGCAATCAGCCCCAGCATTTT
TRBV15	TRBJ2-1	NA	TRBD1	CATSRPGQGIYNEQFF	TGTGCCACCAGCAGACCTGGACAGGGGATATACAATGAGCAGTTCTTC
TRBV4-3	TRBJ2-3	NA	TRBD2	CASSQRGGATDTQYF	TGCGCCAGCAGCCAACGCGGGGGTGCCACAGATACGCAGTATTTT
TRBV6-9	TRBJ1-5	few	TRBD1	CASTQYPKGQGPSSNQPQHF	TGTGCCAGCACCCAATACCCCAAGGGACAGGGGCCTAGTAGCAATCAGCCCCAGCATTTT